The subject of this entry is one TCR beta chain. This clonotype was seen ten or more times. This clone's antigen is unknown. No per-base quality is available; no much larger clone lies one base away. These data come from a study of blood T cells in healthy people across ages (dated by TCRdb to between 2014 and 2017). The study in broad terms: In model experiments, template switching captured roughly one uniquely barcoded TCR beta cDNA molecule for every two T cells. The study measured age-related changes in TCR beta repertoire diversity using deep sequencing normalized with unique cDNA molecular identifiers. The donors were divided into four age groups: young (average around 16 years), middle-aged (roughly 40), aged (approximately 59) and long-lived (approximately 74). To avoid experimental bias, donors of different ages were randomly spread across the sequencing lanes. The study analyzed two additional independent replicas of 1 million unique cDNA reads from the same blood draw for two donors, one aged 18 to 30 and one aged 80 or older. What the study reported, not specific to this receptor: As age increased, observed TCR beta diversity per million T cells dropped in a roughly linear way, and a significant reduction was already evident by age 40. The long-lived group showed more naive CD4+ T cells, fewer expanded clones and increased TCR diversity than the aged group, suggesting age selection. Because donor CMV infection status was unknown, age-related changes in expanded clonotypes were potentially confounded. Because profiling used bulk unsorted PBMCs, naive and antigen-experienced compartments could not be compared conclusively. Total diversity estimates from one million sequenced T cells were considered lower bounds and underestimates. A strong correlation was found between observed TCR beta diversity and the percentage of naive T cells measured by flow cytometry.

Donors were 39 systemically healthy Caucasian individuals from Russia aged roughly 6 to 90 years. Each donor gave ten milliliters of peripheral blood, collected into EDTA-treated Vacutainer tubes. Ficoll-Paque density-gradient centrifugation was used to isolate PBMCs, with at least 6.5 million per sample. Total RNA, at least 5.5 micrograms per sample, was extracted from PBMCs with Trizol reagent. Naive CD45RAhigh/CD27high T cell percentages were measured by flow cytometry on a PBMC aliquot from every donor. The library was generated by 5' RACE. For sequencing, an Illumina HiSeq 2500 was employed. A second PCR of roughly 7 to 11 cycles was performed with a sample-barcoded 5' primer and a J-beta primer mix. Each TCR beta cDNA molecule received a unique molecular identifier from a template-switch 5' adaptor carrying 12 random nucleotides. Each sample yielded at least 3 million CDR3-containing paired-end reads. First-strand cDNA synthesis was performed from all RNA using the Mint cDNA synthesis kit, with priming by a TRBC-specific oligonucleotide. All cDNA was treated with uracil-DNA glycosylase and then went through a first 18-cycle PCR with the universal primers M1SS and BC2_uni_R. In the original analysis: Each sample was normalized by randomly selecting 1 million high-quality reads, each carrying a distinct molecular identifier. Reads with shared molecular identifiers were discarded instead of being binned into consensus sequences. CDR3 identification, clonotype clustering and error correction used MiTCR with a Q25 quality threshold and the strictest error-elimination algorithm. A nonparametric unseen species model with Euler transformation was used to estimate a lower bound on total TCR beta diversity. The public reads were run again by TCRdb, first through fastp at Q25 and then through MiXCR, and only productive beta chains were kept. Rows with one shared CDR3 protein collapse into an entry with the most common genes and DNA. For this entry, the V and J calls and clone size follow TCRdb and not the study's own pipeline. Recorded for this sample are approximately 1.5 million distinct CDR3 sequences; 35% to 45% of them occurred a single time. Less than 5% of the sample rests with the top ten.

Taken from cysteine to phenylalanine, the CDR3 has 15 residues. The sequence is cut down to CDR3 DNA, 45 bases in frame from base 1. From the germline V gene (reference sequence), CDR1 is WNHNN and CDR2 is SYGVQD. V and J are truncated by 5 bases and 5 bases respectively, leaving an intervening sequence of 19 bases. Sequencing was done on a sample of blood. The sequence derives from a young woman in good health. The receptor chain draws on TRBV10-1 and TRBJ2-7, with the D call perhaps TRBD1 or TRBD2, each one matching 5 bases. The DNA is as follows: TGCGCCAGCAGTAACCGGGATCCGCAGGGCGACGAGCAGTACTTC. Translation gives CASSNRDPQGDEQYF.